The present T cell receptor (beta chain) was sequenced within a study of T cells in Graves' hyperthyroidism and ophthalmopathy. RNA transcripts were the template for amplifying TCR beta CDR3 regions. The TCR CDR3 first-round RT-PCR relied on the HTBI primer set. TCRdb reanalysed the multiplex PCR reads using MiXCR and keeps one entry per CDR3 protein. The table has 640,000 or so distinct CDR3 sequences, roughly 14% seen once. CDR3 length: 14 amino acids. CDR1 MNHNS and CDR2 SASEGT come from the germline V gene. V lost 6 bases and J 4 bases, leaving 15 bases between the germline ends. The chain employs TRBV6-1 and TRBJ1-2; D is possibly TRBD1 (6 bases). Sequencing was done on a sample of blood. The clonotype was recovered from a woman aged 40 to 50 with Graves' ophthalmopathy. For the CDR3, the DNA is TGTGCCAGCAGGAGTCATGACAGGCGCTATGGCTACACCTTC. Translation gives CASRSHDRRYGYTF.